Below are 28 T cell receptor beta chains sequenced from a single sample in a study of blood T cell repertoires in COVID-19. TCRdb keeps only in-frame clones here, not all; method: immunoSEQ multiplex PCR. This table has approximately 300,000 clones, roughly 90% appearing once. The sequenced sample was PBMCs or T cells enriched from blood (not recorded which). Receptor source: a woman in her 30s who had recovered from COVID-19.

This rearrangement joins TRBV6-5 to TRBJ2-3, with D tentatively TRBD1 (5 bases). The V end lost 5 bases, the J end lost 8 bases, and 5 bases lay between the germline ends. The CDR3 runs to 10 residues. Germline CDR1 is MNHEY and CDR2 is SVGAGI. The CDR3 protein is CASSQGTQYF. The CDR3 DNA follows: TGTGCCAGCAGTCAGGGTACGCAGTATTTT.

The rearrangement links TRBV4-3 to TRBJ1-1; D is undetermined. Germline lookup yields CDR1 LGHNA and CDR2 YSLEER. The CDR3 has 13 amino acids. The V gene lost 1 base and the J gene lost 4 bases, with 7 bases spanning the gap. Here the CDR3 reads CASSQGRSTEAFF. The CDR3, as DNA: TGCGCCAGCAGCCAAGGGAGGAGCACTGAAGCTTTCTTT.

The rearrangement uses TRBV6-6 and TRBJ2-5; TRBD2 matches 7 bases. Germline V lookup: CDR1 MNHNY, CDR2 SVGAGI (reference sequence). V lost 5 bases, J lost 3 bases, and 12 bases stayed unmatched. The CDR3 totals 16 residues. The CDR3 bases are TGTGCCAGCAGTATCCCGGGGGGAGGGGTAAAAGAGACCCAGTACTTC. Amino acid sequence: CASSIPGGGVKETQYF.

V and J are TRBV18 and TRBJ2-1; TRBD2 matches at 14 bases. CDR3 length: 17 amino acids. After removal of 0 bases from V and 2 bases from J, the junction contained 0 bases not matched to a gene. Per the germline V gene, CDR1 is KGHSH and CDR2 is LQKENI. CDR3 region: CASSPPTSGGAYNEQFF. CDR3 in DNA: TGTGCCAGCTCACCACCGACTAGCGGGGGGGCCTACAATGAGCAGTTCTTC.

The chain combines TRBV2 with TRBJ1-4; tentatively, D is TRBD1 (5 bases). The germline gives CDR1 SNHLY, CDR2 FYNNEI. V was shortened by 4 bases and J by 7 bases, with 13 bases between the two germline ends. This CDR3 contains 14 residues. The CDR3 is CASSAQGIGEKLFF. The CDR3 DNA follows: TGTGCCAGCAGTGCGCAGGGTATCGGTGAAAAACTGTTTTTT. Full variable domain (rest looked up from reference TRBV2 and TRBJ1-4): EPEVTQTPSHQVTQMGQEVILRCVPISNHLYFYWYRQILGQKVEFLVSFYNNEISEKSEIFDDQFSVERPDGSNFTLKIRSTKLEDSAMYFCASSAQGIGEKLFFGSGTQLSVL.

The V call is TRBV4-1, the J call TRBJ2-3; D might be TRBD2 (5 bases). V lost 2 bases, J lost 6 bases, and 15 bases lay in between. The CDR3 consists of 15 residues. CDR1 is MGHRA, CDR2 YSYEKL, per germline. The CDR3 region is CASSQFGLMADTQYF. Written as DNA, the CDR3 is TGCGCCAGCAGCCAATTTGGACTCATGGCCGATACGCAGTATTTT.

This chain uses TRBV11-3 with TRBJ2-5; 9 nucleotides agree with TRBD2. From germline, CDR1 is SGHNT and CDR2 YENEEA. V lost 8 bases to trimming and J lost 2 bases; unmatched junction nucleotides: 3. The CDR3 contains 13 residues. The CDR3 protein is CASRLAEQETQYF. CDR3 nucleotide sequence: TGTGCCAGCCGACTAGCGGAACAAGAGACCCAGTACTTC. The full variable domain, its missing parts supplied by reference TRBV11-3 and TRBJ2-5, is EAGVVQSPRYKIIEKKQPVAFWCNPISGHNTLYWYLQNLGQGPELLIRYENEEAVDDSQLPKDRFSAERLKGVDSTLKIQPAELGDSAVYLCASRLAEQETQYFGPGTRLLVL.

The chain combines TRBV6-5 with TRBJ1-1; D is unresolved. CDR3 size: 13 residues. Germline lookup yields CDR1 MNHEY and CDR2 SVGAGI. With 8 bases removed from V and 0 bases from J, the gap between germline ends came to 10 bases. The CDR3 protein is CASFGLMNTEAFF. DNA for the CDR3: TGTGCCAGCTTTGGGCTTATGAACACTGAAGCTTTCTTT.

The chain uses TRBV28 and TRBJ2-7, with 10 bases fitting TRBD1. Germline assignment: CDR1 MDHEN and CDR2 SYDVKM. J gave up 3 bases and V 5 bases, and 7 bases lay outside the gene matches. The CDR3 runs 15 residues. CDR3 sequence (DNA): TGTGCCAGCAGTCCCCCTTGGACAGGGGGCTACGAGCAGTACTTC. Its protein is CASSPPWTGGYEQYF.

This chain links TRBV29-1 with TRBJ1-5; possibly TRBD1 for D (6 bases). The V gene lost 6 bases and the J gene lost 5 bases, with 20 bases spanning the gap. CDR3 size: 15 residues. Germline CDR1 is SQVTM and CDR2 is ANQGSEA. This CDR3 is CSVAARQGFDQPQHF. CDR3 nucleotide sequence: TGCAGCGTCGCAGCAAGGCAGGGGTTTGATCAGCCCCAGCATTTT.

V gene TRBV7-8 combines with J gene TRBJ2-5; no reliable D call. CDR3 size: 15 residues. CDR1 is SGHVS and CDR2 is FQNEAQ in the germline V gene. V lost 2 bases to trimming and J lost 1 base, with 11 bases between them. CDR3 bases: TGTGCCAGCAGCTTAACTCGCGCCCGCCAAGAGACCCAGTACTTC. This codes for CASSLTRARQETQYF.

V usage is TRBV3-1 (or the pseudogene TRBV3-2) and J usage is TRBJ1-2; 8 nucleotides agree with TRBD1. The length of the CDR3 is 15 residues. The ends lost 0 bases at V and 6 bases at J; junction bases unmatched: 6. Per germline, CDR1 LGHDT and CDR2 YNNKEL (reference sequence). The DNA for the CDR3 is TGTGCCAGCAGCCAAGATCTTGGGACAGGAGATGGCTACACCTTC. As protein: CASSQDLGTGDGYTF.

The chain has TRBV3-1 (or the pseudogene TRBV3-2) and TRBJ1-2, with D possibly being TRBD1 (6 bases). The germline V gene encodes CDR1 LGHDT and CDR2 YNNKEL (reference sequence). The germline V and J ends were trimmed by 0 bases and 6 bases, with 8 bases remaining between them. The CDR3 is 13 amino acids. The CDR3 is CASSQEGAHGYTF. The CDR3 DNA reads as TGTGCCAGCAGCCAAGAGGGGGCCCATGGCTACACCTTC.

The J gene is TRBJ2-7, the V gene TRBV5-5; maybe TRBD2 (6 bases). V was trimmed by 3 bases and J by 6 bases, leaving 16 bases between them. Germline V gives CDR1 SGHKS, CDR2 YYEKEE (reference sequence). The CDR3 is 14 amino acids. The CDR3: CASSYRLGGSEQYF. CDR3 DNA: TGTGCCAGCAGCTACCGTCTGGGGGGTAGCGAGCAGTACTTC.

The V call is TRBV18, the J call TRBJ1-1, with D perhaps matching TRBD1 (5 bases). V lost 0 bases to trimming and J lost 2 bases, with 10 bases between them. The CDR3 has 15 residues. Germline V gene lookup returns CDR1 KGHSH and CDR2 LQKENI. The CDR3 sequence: CASSPPNQGNTEAFF. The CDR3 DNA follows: TGTGCCAGCTCACCACCGAACCAGGGCAACACTGAAGCTTTCTTT.

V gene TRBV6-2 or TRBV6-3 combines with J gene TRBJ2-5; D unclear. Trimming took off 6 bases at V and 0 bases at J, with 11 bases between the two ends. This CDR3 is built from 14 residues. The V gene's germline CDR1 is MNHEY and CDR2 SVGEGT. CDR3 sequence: CASSPNSYQETQYF. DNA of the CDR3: TGTGCCAGCAGCCCTAACTCGTACCAAGAGACCCAGTACTTC.

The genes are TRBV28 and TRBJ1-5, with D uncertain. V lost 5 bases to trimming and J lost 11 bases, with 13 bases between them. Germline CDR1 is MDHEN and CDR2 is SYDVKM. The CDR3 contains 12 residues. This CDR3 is CASSPLTGTQHF. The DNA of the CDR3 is TGTGCCAGCAGTCCGCTGACGGGGACCCAGCATTTT.

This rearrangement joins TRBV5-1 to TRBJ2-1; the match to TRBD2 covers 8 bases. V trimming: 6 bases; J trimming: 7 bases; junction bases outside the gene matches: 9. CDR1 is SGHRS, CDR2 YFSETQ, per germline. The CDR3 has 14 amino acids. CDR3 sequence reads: CASKESGSRNEQFF. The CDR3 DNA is TGCGCCAGCAAGGAAAGCGGGAGCAGAAATGAGCAGTTCTTC.

CDR3 protein: CASSFPNTDTQYF. The CDR3 nucleotides are TGTGCCAGCAGTTTTCCTAACACAGATACGCAGTATTTT. The rearrangement joins TRBV28 to TRBJ2-3; unclear D gene. CDR1 is MDHEN, CDR2 SYDVKM, per germline. Trimming took off 3 bases at V and 2 bases at J, with 6 bases between the two ends. This CDR3 has 13 residues.

The CDR3 sequence: CASSPNGDTEAFF. In DNA form, the CDR3 reads TGCGCCAGCAGCCCTAATGGTGACACTGAAGCTTTCTTT. The chain joins TRBV5-1 to TRBJ1-1, with D unclear. CDR1 SGHRS and CDR2 YFSETQ come from the germline V gene. CDR3 length: 13 residues. V lost 4 bases to trimming and J lost 3 bases, with 10 bases between them. Full variable domain (outside the CDR3, taken from reference TRBV5-1 and TRBJ1-1): KAGVTQTPRYLIKTRGQQVTLSCSPISGHRSVSWYQQTPGQGLQFLFEYFSETQRNKGNFPGRFSGRQFSNSRSEMNVSTLELGDSALYLCASSPNGDTEAFFGQGTRLTVV.

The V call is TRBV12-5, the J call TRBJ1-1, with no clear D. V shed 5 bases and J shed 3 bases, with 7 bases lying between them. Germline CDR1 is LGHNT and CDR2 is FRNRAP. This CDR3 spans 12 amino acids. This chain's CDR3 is CASGPSHTEAFF. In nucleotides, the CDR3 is TGTGCTAGTGGTCCCTCCCACACTGAAGCTTTCTTT.

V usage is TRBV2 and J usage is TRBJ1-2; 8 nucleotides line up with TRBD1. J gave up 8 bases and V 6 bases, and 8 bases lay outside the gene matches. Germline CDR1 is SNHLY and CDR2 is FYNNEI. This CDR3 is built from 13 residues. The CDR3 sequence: CASRATGARGYTF. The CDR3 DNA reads TGTGCCAGCAGGGCGACAGGGGCGCGGGGCTACACCTTC.

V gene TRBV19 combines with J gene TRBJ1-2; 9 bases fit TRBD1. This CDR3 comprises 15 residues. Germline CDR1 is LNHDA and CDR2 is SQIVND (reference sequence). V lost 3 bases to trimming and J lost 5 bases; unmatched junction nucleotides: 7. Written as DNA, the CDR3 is TGTGCCAGTAGTATGGGGGACAGGGTAACGTATGGCTACACCTTC. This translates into CASSMGDRVTYGYTF.

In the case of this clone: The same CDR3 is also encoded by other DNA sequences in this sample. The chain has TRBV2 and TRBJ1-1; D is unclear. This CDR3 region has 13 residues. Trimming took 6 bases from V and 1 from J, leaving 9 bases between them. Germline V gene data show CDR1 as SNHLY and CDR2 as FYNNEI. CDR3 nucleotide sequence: TGTGCCAGCAGGGGAGAGGGGAACACTGAAGCTTTCTTT. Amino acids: CASRGEGNTEAFF.

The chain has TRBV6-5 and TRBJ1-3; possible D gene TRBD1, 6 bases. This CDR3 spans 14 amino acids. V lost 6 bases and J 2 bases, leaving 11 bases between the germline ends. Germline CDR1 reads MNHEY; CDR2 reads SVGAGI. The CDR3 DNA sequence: TGTGCCAGCAGCCGCAACAGGGCTGGAAACACCATATATTTT. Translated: CASSRNRAGNTIYF.

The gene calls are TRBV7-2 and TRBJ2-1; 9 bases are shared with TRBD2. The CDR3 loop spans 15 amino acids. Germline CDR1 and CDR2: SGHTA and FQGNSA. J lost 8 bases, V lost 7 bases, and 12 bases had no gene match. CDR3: CASNNPGTSLHEQFF. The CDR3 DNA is TGTGCCAGCAACAACCCCGGGACTAGCCTCCATGAGCAGTTCTTC.

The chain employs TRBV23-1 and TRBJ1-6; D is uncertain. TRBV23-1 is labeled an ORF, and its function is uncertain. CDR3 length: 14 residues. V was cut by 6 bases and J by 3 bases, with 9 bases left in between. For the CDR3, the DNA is TGCGCCAGCAGAACAAGGAGCTATAATTCACCCCTCCACTTT. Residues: CASRTRSYNSPLHF.

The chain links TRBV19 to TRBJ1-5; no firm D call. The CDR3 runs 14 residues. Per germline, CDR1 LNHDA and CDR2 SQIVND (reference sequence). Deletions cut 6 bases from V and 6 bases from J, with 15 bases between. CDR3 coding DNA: TGTGCCAGTAGAGGATCGGGAGTCATTCAGCCCCAGCATTTT. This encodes CASRGSGVIQPQHF.